Shown below are 9 T cell receptor beta chains from a single sample sequenced in a study of T-cell reconstitution after alpha-beta-depleted transplantation in children. Unique molecular identifiers were used to barcode this TCRbeta library. One entry per CDR3 protein, called by TCRdb with MiXCR from the PCR reads. The repertoire holds 230,000 or so distinct CDR3 sequences, with about 11% as singletons. The sample consisted of PBMCs from the stem cell graft donor, taken from the stem cell graft. The source is a human donor who donated a stem cell graft to a child with acute lymphoblastic leukemia.

This clonotype was counted many times. V is TRBV7-2 and J is TRBJ2-7, with D perhaps TRBD1 (5 bases). CDR1 is SGHTA, CDR2 FQGNSA, per germline. CDR3 length equals 14 residues. The V end lost 2 bases, the J end lost 4 bases, and 12 bases lay between the germline ends. The CDR3 coding sequence is TGTGCCAGCAGCTTAACTGGCAGGGCGTACGAGCAGTACTTC. Translating gives CASSLTGRAYEQYF.

This clonotype was picked up many times. The chain's CDR3 is CASSLLGAAGDTQYF. The CDR3 bases are TGCGCCAGCAGCTTACTAGGCGCCGCAGGAGATACGCAGTATTTT. J is TRBJ2-3 and V is TRBV5-1; D might be TRBD2 (5 bases). Trimming removed 2 bases at V and 5 bases at J, with 15 bases between. The CDR3 consists of 15 residues. Germline V lookup: CDR1 SGHRS, CDR2 YFSETQ.

This clonotype was seen a few times. The rearrangement links TRBV19 to TRBJ2-1; TRBD1 aligns across 8 bases. This CDR3 is 13 amino acids long. Per germline, CDR1 LNHDA and CDR2 SQIVND (reference sequence). J was trimmed by 9 bases and V by 5 bases; bases with no gene match: 6. The CDR3 region is CASSRQGAGEQFF. DNA of the CDR3: TGTGCCAGTAGTCGGCAGGGGGCGGGTGAGCAGTTCTTC.

The chain recombines TRBV29-1 with TRBJ2-7, with 8 positions matching TRBD1. Germline loops: CDR1 SQVTM, CDR2 ANQGSEA. The V and J ends lost 5 bases and 3 bases, in that order; junction bases with no gene match: 6. This CDR3 has 13 residues. CDR3 protein: CSVSRDRLYEQYF. In DNA, the CDR3 is TGCAGCGTTTCCCGGGACAGGCTCTACGAGCAGTACTTC.

This clonotype is labeled medium-sized (0.01 to 0.1%). This rearrangement joins TRBV18 to TRBJ2-7; D is unclear. There are 13 residues in the CDR3. V was pared by 0 bases and J by 7 bases, with 10 bases between. Germline V lookup: CDR1 KGHSH, CDR2 LQKENI. The CDR3 coding sequence is TGTGCCAGCTCACCACCTTTCTTGGAGGAGCAGTACTTC. It yields the protein CASSPPFLEEQYF.

This clonotype was detected many times. The chain uses TRBV20-1 and TRBJ2-7; possibly TRBD2 for D (7 bases). The CDR3 has 14 amino acids. V was clipped by 1 base and J by 2 bases, with 12 bases between them. The germline V gene encodes CDR1 DFQATT and CDR2 SNEGSKA (reference sequence). The CDR3 DNA reads TGCAGTGCTAGAGGGGCGGGGGCCACCTACGAGCAGTACTTC. Its protein product is CSARGAGATYEQYF.

This clonotype was recorded many times. The chain combines TRBV4-3 with TRBJ1-2; TRBD1 might be the D (6 bases). Germline V gene data show CDR1 as LGHNA and CDR2 as YSLEER. This CDR3 comprises 13 residues. The V end was cut by 4 bases, the J end by 7 bases, with 13 bases between. In DNA, the CDR3 is TGCGCCAGCAGCCTGGGGGGGGCCGGTGGCTACACCTTC. Translation gives CASSLGGAGGYTF.

This clonotype appeared many times. J is TRBJ2-5 and V is TRBV29-1, with 10 bases lining up with TRBD1. The germline CDR1 and CDR2 sequences are SQVTM and ANQGSEA. CDR3 size: 18 residues. V lost 3 bases and J lost 1; bases outside the gene matches: 14. In DNA, the CDR3 is TGCAGCGTTGACGTTTTTATGCCGGGACAGGGGATCCAAGAGACCCAGTACTTC. Protein product: CSVDVFMPGQGIQETQYF.

The chain recombines TRBV3-1 with TRBJ1-1; possible D gene TRBD1, 5 bases. Germline loops: CDR1 LGHDT, CDR2 YNNKEL (reference sequence). CDR3 length equals 15 residues. The ends were cut back, 2 bases at V and 5 bases at J, with 15 bases in the middle. The CDR3 is CASSQSDKTWTEAFF. CDR3 bases: TGTGCCAGCAGCCAATCGGACAAAACTTGGACTGAAGCTTTCTTT.